A selection of T cell receptor beta chains follows, all from one sample in a study of shared clonotypes between healthy human individuals. Profiled with immunoSEQ multiplex PCR; TCRdb holds only in-frame clones, not every one. The data contain 600,000 to 700,000 clones, around three quarters of them seen just once; the ten biggest clones take up 1.5% to 2%. Source material: memory CD4+ T cells sorted from blood. These receptors originate from a young woman in good health. CDR3s leave out the opening cysteine and the closing phenylalanine or tryptophan. Fields, in order: CDR3 protein, V gene, J gene.

ARGSYEQY	TRBV27	TRBJ2-7
ASSKEFRETQY	TRBV6-1	TRBJ2-5
ASSRDKGYEQY	TRBV18	TRBJ2-7
ASSLAQAGGYGYT	TRBV5-1	TRBJ1-2
ASSTRDRQETQY	TRBV27	TRBJ2-5
ASSEQVGQIISYEQY	TRBV6-1	TRBJ2-7
ASSLDIVYEQY	TRBV7-9	TRBJ2-7
ASSFHTRVEKLF	TRBV28	TRBJ1-4
ASSVAGTSRN	TRBV28	TRBJ2-5
ATSRDVDRGMRAF	TRBV15	TRBJ1-1
SVRRTTNYGYT	TRBV29-1	TRBJ1-2